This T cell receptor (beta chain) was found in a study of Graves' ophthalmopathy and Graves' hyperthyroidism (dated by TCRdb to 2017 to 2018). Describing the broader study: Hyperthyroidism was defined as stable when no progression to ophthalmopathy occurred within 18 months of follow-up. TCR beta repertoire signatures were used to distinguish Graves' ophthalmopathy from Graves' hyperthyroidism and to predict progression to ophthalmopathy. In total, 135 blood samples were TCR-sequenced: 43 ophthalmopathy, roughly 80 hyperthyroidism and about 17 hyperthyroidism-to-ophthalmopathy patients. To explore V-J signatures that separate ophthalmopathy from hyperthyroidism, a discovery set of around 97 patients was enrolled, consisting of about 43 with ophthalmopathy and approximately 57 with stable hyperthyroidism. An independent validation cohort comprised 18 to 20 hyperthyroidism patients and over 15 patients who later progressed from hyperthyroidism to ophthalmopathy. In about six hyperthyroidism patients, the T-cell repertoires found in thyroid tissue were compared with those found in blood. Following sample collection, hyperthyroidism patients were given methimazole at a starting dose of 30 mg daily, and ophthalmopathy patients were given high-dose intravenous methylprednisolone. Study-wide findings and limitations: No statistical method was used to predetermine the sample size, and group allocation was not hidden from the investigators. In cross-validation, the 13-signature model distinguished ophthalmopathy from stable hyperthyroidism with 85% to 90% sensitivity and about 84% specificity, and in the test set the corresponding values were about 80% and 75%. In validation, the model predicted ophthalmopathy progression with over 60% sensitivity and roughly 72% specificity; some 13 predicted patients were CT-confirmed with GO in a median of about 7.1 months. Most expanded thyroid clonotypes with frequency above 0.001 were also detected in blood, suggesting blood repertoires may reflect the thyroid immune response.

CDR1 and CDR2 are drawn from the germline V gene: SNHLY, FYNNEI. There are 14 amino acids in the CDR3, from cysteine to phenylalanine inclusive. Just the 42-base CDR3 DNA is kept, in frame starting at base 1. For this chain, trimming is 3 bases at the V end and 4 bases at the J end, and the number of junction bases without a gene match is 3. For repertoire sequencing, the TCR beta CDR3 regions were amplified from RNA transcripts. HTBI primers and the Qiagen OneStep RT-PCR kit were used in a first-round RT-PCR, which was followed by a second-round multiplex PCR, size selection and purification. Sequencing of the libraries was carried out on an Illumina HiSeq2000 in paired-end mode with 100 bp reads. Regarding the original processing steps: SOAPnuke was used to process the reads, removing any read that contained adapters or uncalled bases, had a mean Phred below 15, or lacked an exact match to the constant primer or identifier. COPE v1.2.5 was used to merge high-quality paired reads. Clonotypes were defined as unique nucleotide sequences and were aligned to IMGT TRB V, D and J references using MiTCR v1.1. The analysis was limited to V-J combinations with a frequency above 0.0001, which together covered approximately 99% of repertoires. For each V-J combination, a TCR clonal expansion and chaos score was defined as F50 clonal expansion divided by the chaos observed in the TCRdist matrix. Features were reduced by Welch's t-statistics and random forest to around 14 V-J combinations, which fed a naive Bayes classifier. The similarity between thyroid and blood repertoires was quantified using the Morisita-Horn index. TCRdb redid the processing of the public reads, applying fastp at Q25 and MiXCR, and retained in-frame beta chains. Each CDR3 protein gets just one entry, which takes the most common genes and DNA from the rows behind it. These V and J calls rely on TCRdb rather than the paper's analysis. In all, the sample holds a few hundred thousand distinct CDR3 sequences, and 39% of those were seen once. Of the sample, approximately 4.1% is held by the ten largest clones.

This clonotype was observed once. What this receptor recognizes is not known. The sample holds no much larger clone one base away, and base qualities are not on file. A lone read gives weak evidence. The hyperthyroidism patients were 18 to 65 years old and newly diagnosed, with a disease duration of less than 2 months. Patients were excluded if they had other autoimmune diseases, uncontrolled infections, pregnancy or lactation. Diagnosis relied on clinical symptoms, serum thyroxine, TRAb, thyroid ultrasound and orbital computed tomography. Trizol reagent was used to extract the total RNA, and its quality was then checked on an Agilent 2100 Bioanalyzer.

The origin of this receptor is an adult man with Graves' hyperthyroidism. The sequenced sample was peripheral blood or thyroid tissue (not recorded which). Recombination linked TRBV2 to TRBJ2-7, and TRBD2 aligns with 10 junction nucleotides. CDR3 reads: CASSDASGSYEQYF. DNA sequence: TGTGCCAGCAGTGATGCTAGCGGGAGTTACGAGCAGTACTTC.